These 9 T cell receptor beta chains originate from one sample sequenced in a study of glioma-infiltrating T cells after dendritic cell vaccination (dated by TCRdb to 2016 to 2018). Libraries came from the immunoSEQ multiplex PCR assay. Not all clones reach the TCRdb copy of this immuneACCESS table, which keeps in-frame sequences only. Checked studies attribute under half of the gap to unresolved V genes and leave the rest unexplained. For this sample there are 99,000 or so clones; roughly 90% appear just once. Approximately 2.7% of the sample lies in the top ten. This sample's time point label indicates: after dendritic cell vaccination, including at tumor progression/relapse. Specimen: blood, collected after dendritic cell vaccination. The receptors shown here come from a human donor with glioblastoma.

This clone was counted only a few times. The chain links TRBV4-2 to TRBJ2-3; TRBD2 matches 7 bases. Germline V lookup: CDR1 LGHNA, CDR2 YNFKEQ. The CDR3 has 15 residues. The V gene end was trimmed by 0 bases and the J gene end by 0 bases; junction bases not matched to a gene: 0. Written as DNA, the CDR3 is TGTGCCAGCAGCCAAGAACTAGCGAGCACAGATACGCAGTATTTT. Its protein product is CASSQELASTDTQYF.

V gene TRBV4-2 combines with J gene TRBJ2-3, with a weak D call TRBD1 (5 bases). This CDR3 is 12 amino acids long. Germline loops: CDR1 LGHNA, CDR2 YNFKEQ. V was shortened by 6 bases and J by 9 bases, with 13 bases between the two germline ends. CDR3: CASSPDTPTQYF. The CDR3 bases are TGTGCCAGCAGTCCGGACACCCCAACGCAGTATTTT.

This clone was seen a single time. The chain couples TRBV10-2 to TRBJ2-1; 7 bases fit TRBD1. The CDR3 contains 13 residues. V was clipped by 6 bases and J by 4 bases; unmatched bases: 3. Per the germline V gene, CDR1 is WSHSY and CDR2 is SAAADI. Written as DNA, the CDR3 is TGCGCCAGCAGCAAGGACAGGTACAATGAGCAGTTCTTC. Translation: CASSKDRYNEQFF.

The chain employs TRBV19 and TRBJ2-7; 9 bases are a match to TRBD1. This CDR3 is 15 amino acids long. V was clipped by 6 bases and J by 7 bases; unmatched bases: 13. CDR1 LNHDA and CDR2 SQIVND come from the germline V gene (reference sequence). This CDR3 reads CASRGAGTGSYEQYF. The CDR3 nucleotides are TGTGCCAGTAGAGGCGCCGGGACAGGGTCTTATGAGCAGTACTTC.

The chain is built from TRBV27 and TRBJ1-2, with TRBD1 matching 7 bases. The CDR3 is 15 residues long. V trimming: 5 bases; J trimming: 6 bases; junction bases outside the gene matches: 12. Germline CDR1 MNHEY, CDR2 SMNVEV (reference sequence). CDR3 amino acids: CASSAGTAGGDGYTF. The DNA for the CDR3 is TGTGCCAGCAGTGCCGGGACAGCCGGGGGGGATGGCTACACCTTC.

The DNA for the CDR3 is TGTGCCAGTAGTATGGTCCGGGGGACCAGTGGCTACACCTTC. Amino acids: CASSMVRGTSGYTF. The genes are TRBV19 and TRBJ1-2; tentatively, D is TRBD1 (5 bases). The CDR3 contains 14 residues. V lost 3 bases and J lost 7, with 15 bases in between. Germline-derived CDR1 and CDR2 are LNHDA and SQIVND (reference sequence).

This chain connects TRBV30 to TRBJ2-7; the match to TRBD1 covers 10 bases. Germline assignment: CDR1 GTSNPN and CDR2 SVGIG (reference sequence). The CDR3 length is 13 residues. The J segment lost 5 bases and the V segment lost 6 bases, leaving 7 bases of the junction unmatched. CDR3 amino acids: CACSATGGNEQYF. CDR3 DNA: TGTGCCTGCTCCGCGACAGGGGGCAACGAGCAGTACTTC. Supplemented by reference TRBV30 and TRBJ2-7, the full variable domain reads SQTIHQWPATLVQPVGSPLSLECTVEGTSNPNLYWYRQAAGRGLQLLFYSVGIGQISSEVPQNLSASRPQDRQFILSSKKLLLSDSGFYLCACSATGGNEQYFGPGTRLTVT.

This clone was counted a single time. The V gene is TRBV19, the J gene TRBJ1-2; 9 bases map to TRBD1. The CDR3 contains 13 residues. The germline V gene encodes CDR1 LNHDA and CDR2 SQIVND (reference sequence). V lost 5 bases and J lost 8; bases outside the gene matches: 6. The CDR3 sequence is CASSLRTGEGYTF. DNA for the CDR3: TGTGCCAGTAGTTTACGGACAGGGGAAGGCTACACCTTC.

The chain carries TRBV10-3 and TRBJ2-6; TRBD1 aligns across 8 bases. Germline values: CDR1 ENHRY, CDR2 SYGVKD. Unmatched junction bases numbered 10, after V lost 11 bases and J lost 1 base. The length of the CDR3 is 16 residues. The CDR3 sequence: CAGSQGASSGANVLTF. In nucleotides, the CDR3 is TGTGCCGGCTCCCAGGGGGCGTCGTCTGGGGCCAACGTCCTGACTTTC.